Below are 28 T cell receptor beta chains sequenced from a single sample in a study of T cell repertoires in cytomegalovirus infection. TCRdb analysed the reads with MiXCR anew, one entry per CDR3 protein. The table shows around 530,000 distinct CDR3 sequences, with approximately 15% occurring only once. Sequencing used CD8+ T cells from PBMCs. The origin of the receptors is a human donor in good health (CMV status not recorded). Some clones in this sample may be carry-over from other donors' samples.

This clonotype turned up a few times. The chain recombines TRBV6-1 with TRBJ2-5; 9 bases align to TRBD2. Trimming took 6 bases from V and 2 from J; bases not matched to a gene: 4. Germline lookup yields CDR1 MNHNS and CDR2 SASEGT. The CDR3 loop spans 14 amino acids. The CDR3 coding sequence is TGTGCCAGCAGGAAGAGCGGGAGGCAAGAGACCCAGTACTTC. Its protein is CASRKSGRQETQYF.

This clonotype was seen only a few times. This chain uses TRBV5-8 with TRBJ1-2, with D unclear. Deletions cut 2 bases from V and 2 bases from J, with 10 bases between. Germline CDR1 and CDR2: SGHTS and YDEGEE. The CDR3 contains 14 residues. CDR3 DNA sequence: TGTGCCAGCAGCTTCTATGGGCCCAACTATGGCTACACCTTC. Protein product: CASSFYGPNYGYTF.

This clonotype occurred a few times. This chain uses TRBV5-8 with TRBJ2-7; weak D call: TRBD1 (5 bases). The CDR3 runs 14 residues. Looked up from germline, CDR1 is SGHTS and CDR2 is YDEGEE. The CDR3 is CAPVSPREIDEQYF. In DNA, the CDR3 is TGTGCGCCAGTCAGCCCCAGGGAAATCGACGAGCAGTACTTC.

This clonotype has just a few counts. The CDR3 DNA reads as TGTGCCAGCAGTGACTTAAAGGGACGCGGCGAGGGGTATGAGCAGTTCTTC. Translation gives CASSDLKGRGEGYEQFF. J is TRBJ2-1 and V is TRBV2, with D perhaps matching TRBD1 or TRBD2 (5 bases each). V was clipped by 3 bases and J by 8 bases, with 23 bases between them. Germline V lookup: CDR1 SNHLY, CDR2 FYNNEI. There are 17 residues in the CDR3.

This clonotype showed up just a few times. A junction end diverges from the germline sequence, so it may reflect a read error. The V call is TRBV4-1, the J call TRBJ1-6; D not certain. CDR1 MGHRA and CDR2 YSYEKL come from the germline V gene. The CDR3 totals 16 residues. CDR3 residues: CASSQVVGSYNSPLHF. The CDR3 coding sequence is TGCGCCAGCAGCCAAGTGGTGGGGTCGTATAATTCGCCCCTCCACTTT.

This clonotype was observed a few times. V and J are TRBV18 and TRBJ2-1; the D gene is possibly TRBD1 (6 bases). Germline V gene sequence: CDR1 KGHSH, CDR2 LQKENI. The CDR3 sequence is 16 residues long. Trimming stripped 3 bases from V and 0 bases from J, with 12 bases between. This CDR3 is CASSPTDSSSYNEQFF. In DNA, the CDR3 is TGTGCCAGCTCACCGACGGACAGCAGCTCCTACAATGAGCAGTTCTTC. The full variable domain, rest sourced from reference TRBV18 and TRBJ2-1, is NAGVMQNPRHLVRRRGQEARLRCSPMKGHSHVYWYRQLPEEGLKFMVYLQKENIIDESGMPKERFSAEFPKEGPSILRIQQVVRGDSAAYFCASSPTDSSSYNEQFFGPGTRLTVL.

This clonotype was counted at least ten times. For the CDR3, the DNA is TGTGCCAGCAGGGTAGCGGGAGTGACATACAATGAGCAGTTCTTC. It is translated as CASRVAGVTYNEQFF. The chain combines TRBV28 with TRBJ2-1, with 9 bases aligning to TRBD2. The CDR3 runs to 15 residues. V lost 6 bases to trimming and J lost 4 bases; unmatched junction nucleotides: 7. CDR1 and CDR2 (germline): MDHEN, SYDVKM.

This clonotype has at least ten counts. This chain joins TRBV29-1 and TRBJ1-1; tentatively, D is TRBD1 (6 bases). This CDR3 contains 13 residues. V was pared by 0 bases and J by 7 bases, with 12 bases between. From germline, CDR1 is SQVTM and CDR2 ANQGSEA. The CDR3 DNA is TGCAGCGTTGAAGACCAGGACAGCCGTGAAGCTTTCTTT. This encodes CSVEDQDSREAFF.

This clonotype was picked up many times. The CDR3 reads CASSPDNNYGYTF. Written as DNA, the CDR3 is TGTGCCAGCAGCCCGGACAACAACTATGGCTACACCTTC. V usage is TRBV7-9 and J usage is TRBJ1-2, with a tentative D call TRBD1 (5 bases). Germline CDR1 reads SEHNR; CDR2 reads FQNEAQ (reference sequence). V dropped 5 bases and J dropped 2 bases, with 9 bases sitting between them. This CDR3 has 13 residues.

The rearrangement joins TRBV20-1 to TRBJ2-5, with 11 nucleotides matching TRBD2. This CDR3 has 16 amino acids. J gave up 4 bases and V 1 base, and 8 bases lay outside the gene matches. Germline lookup yields CDR1 DFQATT and CDR2 SNEGSKA (reference sequence). CDR3 in amino acids: CSARGLAGGPAETQYF. The CDR3 DNA sequence: TGCAGTGCTAGAGGTTTAGCGGGGGGGCCGGCAGAGACCCAGTACTTC.

This clonotype was counted a few times. The V gene is TRBV24-1, the J gene TRBJ2-1; D perhaps matches TRBD2 (5 bases). This CDR3 region has 16 residues. V was cut by 4 bases and J by 4 bases, with 16 bases left in between. Germline CDR1 reads KGHDR; CDR2 reads SFDVKD. The CDR3 loop is CATSDHLATEYNEQFF. In DNA, the CDR3 is TGTGCCACCAGTGACCACCTAGCAACGGAGTACAATGAGCAGTTCTTC.

The rearrangement joins TRBV7-9 to TRBJ1-2, with a weak D call TRBD1 (5 bases). The CDR3 extends over 14 amino acids. Germline CDR1 and CDR2: SEHNR and FQNEAQ (reference sequence). The germline V and J ends were trimmed by 5 bases and 2 bases, with 12 bases remaining between them. CDR3 in DNA: TGTGCCAGCAGCACGTCGACAGAAAACTATGGCTACACCTTC. Translated: CASSTSTENYGYTF.

This clonotype was seen ten or more times. This chain uses TRBV28 with TRBJ2-1, with D perhaps TRBD2 (5 bases). Trimming removed 3 bases at V and 5 bases at J, with 8 bases between. The CDR3 extends over 13 amino acids. Germline V gene sequence: CDR1 MDHEN, CDR2 SYDVKM. CDR3 nucleotides: TGTGCCAGCAGTTTCCCGGAGGACAATGAGCAGTTCTTC. Translating it yields CASSFPEDNEQFF.

The genes are TRBV4-1 and TRBJ1-5; 8 nucleotides agree with TRBD1. Germline V gene lookup returns CDR1 MGHRA and CDR2 YSYEKL. The CDR3 is made up of 16 amino acids. The J segment lost 4 bases and the V segment lost 1 base, leaving 6 bases of the junction unmatched. The CDR3 DNA is TGCGCCAGCAGCCAAGTGTCCACAGGGGGTAATCAGCCCCAGCATTTT. Its protein product is CASSQVSTGGNQPQHF.

This clonotype was seen ten or more times. This rearrangement joins TRBV7-8 to TRBJ1-5, with D unresolved. This CDR3 is 13 amino acids long. With 1 base removed from V and 6 bases from J, the gap between germline ends came to 7 bases. The germline CDR1 and CDR2 sequences are SGHVS and FQNEAQ. The CDR3 DNA reads TGTGCCAGCAGCTTAGAAGGGTTTCAGCCCCAGCATTTT. It translates to CASSLEGFQPQHF. Full variable domain (outside the CDR3, taken from reference TRBV7-8 and TRBJ1-5): GAGVSQSPRYKVAKRGQDVALRCDPISGHVSLFWYQQALGQGPEFLTYFQNEAQLDKSGLPSDRFFAERPEGSVSTLKIQRTQQEDSAVYLCASSLEGFQPQHFGDGTRLSIL.

The V gene is TRBV6-8, the J gene TRBJ2-7, with a tentative D call TRBD1 (6 bases). CDR1 MNHGY and CDR2 SAAAGT come from the germline V gene. The V gene lost 6 bases and the J gene lost 7 bases, with 16 bases spanning the gap. CDR3 size: 13 residues. The DNA for the CDR3 is TGTGCCAGCAGATCGACAGGACCTACGGAGCAGTACTTC. It specifies CASRSTGPTEQYF.

This clonotype was recorded at least ten times. The chain recombines TRBV5-6 with TRBJ1-1, with TRBD1 as a possible D gene (6 bases). This CDR3 comprises 13 residues. The V gene lost 5 bases and the J gene lost 3 bases, with 11 bases spanning the gap. From germline, CDR1 is SGHDT and CDR2 YYEEEE. The CDR3 loop is CASSRTVYTEAFF. In DNA, the CDR3 is TGTGCCAGCAGTCGGACAGTTTACACTGAAGCTTTCTTT. The whole variable domain, remainder taken from reference TRBV5-6 and TRBJ1-1, is DAGVTQSPTHLIKTRGQQVTLRCSPKSGHDTVSWYQQALGQGPQFIFQYYEEEERQRGNFPDRFSGHQFPNYSSELNVNALLLGDSALYLCASSRTVYTEAFFGQGTRLTVV.

The V call is TRBV11-2, the J call TRBJ2-5; 10 bases align to TRBD1. Germline loops: CDR1 SGHAT, CDR2 FQNNGV. This CDR3 contains 16 residues. V was pared by 2 bases and J by 1 base, with 4 bases of the junction left unmatched. The CDR3 region is CASSLPGQGIQETQYF. The CDR3, as DNA: TGTGCCAGCAGCTTACCGGGACAGGGGATCCAAGAGACCCAGTACTTC.

The V gene is TRBV20-1, the J gene TRBJ1-6, with 7 bases fitting TRBD1. CDR1 DFQATT and CDR2 SNEGSKA come from the germline V gene (reference sequence). CDR3 length: 14 amino acids. CDR3 sequence reads: CTHPDGTDNSPLHF. As DNA, the CDR3 is TGCACTCACCCCGACGGGACAGATAATTCACCCCTCCACTTT.

This chain links TRBV9 with TRBJ1-1; no clear D. V dropped 0 bases and J dropped 1 base, with 10 bases sitting between them. Looked up from germline, CDR1 is SGDLS and CDR2 is YYNGEE. The CDR3 runs to 15 residues. Written as DNA, the CDR3 is TGTGCCAGCAGCGTAGCTACATCGGGGAACACTGAAGCTTTCTTT. As protein: CASSVATSGNTEAFF. Combining the CDR3 with reference TRBV9 and TRBJ1-1 gives the whole variable domain DSGVTQTPKHLITATGQRVTLRCSPRSGDLSVYWYQQSLDQGLQFLIQYYNGEERAKGNILERFSAQQFPDLHSELNLSSLELGDSALYFCASSVATSGNTEAFFGQGTRLTVV.

This clonotype was seen a handful of times. The junction and the germline gene differ at one end; a read error may be behind it. This chain joins TRBV7-6 and TRBJ1-1; tentatively, D is TRBD1 (6 bases). Looked up from germline, CDR1 is SGHVS and CDR2 is FNYEAQ. This CDR3 has 16 amino acids. The CDR3 nucleotides are TGTGCTAGCAGCTTAGATCCCACAGGGATGAACACTGAAGCTTTCTTT. Protein sequence: CASSLDPTGMNTEAFF.

This clonotype was seen only a few times. This chain uses TRBV27 with TRBJ2-5; 7 nucleotides match TRBD1. V dropped 3 bases and J dropped 1; count of bases not matched to a gene: 2. The CDR3 is made up of 14 amino acids. Germline loops: CDR1 MNHEY, CDR2 SMNVEV (reference sequence). The CDR3, as DNA: TGTGCCAGCAGTTTGGGACAGATCCAAGAGACCCAGTACTTC. This codes for CASSLGQIQETQYF.

This clonotype was recorded many times. V is TRBV11-2 and J is TRBJ2-1; the match to TRBD2 covers 11 bases. J was trimmed by 7 bases and V by 7 bases; bases with no gene match: 6. Germline loops: CDR1 SGHAT, CDR2 FQNNGV. The CDR3 is made up of 14 amino acids. Here the CDR3 reads CASTPTSGANEQFF. CDR3 in DNA: TGTGCCAGCACCCCGACTAGCGGGGCGAATGAGCAGTTCTTC.

This clonotype was detected many times. The rearrangement joins TRBV6-5 to TRBJ1-5; TRBD1 is a possible D gene (6 bases). Germline values: CDR1 MNHEY, CDR2 SVGAGI. V lost 6 bases and J lost 7, with 13 bases in between. The CDR3 is 13 amino acids. The CDR3, as DNA: TGTGCCAGCAGAAGGACAGAACAACAGCCCCAGCATTTT. It translates to CASRRTEQQPQHF.

The chain links TRBV5-4 to TRBJ2-3; TRBD2 matches 14 bases. There are 21 residues in the CDR3. Looked up from germline, CDR1 is SGHNT and CDR2 is YYREEE (reference sequence). After removal of 0 bases from V and 0 bases from J, the junction contained 12 bases not matched to a gene. The CDR3 bases are TGTGCCAGCAGCTTGGATTTTGGGACTAGCGGGGGCAATCCTAGCACAGATACGCAGTATTTT. This encodes CASSLDFGTSGGNPSTDTQYF.

At least ten counts were recorded for this clonotype. The chain has TRBV15 and TRBJ1-5; 10 bases fit TRBD1. In germline, CDR1 is LNHNV, CDR2 YYDKDF (reference sequence). V was pared by 2 bases and J by 5 bases, with 3 bases of the junction left unmatched. The length of the CDR3 is 15 residues. Here the CDR3 reads CATSRRQGADQPQHF. Here the CDR3 DNA reads TGTGCCACCAGCAGAAGACAGGGGGCTGATCAGCCCCAGCATTTT.

J is TRBJ2-2 and V is TRBV6-5; D is ambiguous. Germline V gene lookup returns CDR1 MNHEY and CDR2 SVGAGI. The CDR3 loop spans 15 amino acids. Trimming took off 5 bases at V and 0 bases at J, with 10 bases between the two ends. CDR3 nucleotide sequence: TGTGCCAGCAGTGAGCACAGATCGAACACCGGGGAGCTGTTTTTT. Protein product: CASSEHRSNTGELFF.

The chain carries TRBV5-1 and TRBJ2-1; a possible D gene is TRBD1 (6 bases). Germline values: CDR1 SGHRS, CDR2 YFSETQ. There are 16 residues in the CDR3. With 5 bases removed from V and 5 bases from J, the gap between germline ends came to 20 bases. CDR3 sequence: CASRRGFGPPNNEQFF. The CDR3 bases are TGCGCCAGCAGAAGGGGGTTTGGCCCCCCGAACAATGAGCAGTTCTTC.